This T cell receptor (beta chain) was sequenced in a study of shared clonotypes between healthy human individuals (dated by TCRdb to the early 2020s). Looking at the study overall: The cohort included a few men and a couple of women between 18 and 49 years of age. For each donor, CD4 naive and CD4 memory were each given three plates, CD8 naive was given two plates, and CD8 memory was given one plate. Blood TCR repertoires of a handful of healthy adults were deeply sequenced to estimate repertoire size and the extent of clonotype sharing between individuals. To increase sequencing depth and limit assay-specific biases, different laboratories used diverse techniques to prepare libraries and sequence TCR repertoires. Each donor's leukapheresis produced roughly between about 0.9 and 9.5 billion PBMCs.

The donors were healthy, HIV-negative adults with no recently reported acute infections or vaccinations. All donors were Caucasian adults living in Nashville, Tennessee, USA. Magnetic negative selection was used to enrich CD4+ T cells, after which naive cells were positively selected on CD45RA and the negative fraction became the memory subset. Blood was collected by leukapheresis, and PBMCs were isolated by Ficoll-Histopaque density gradient centrifugation and then cryopreserved in liquid nitrogen vapor phase. Purity and quantity of every magnetically sorted T cell population were checked by analytical flow cytometry. Each sorted fraction had its genomic DNA isolated and then quantified by UV absorbance on a Nanodrop 2000c. Using the deep immunoSEQ assay, multiplex PCR amplified TCR CDR3 regions from genomic DNA. Extracted genomic DNA from each cell subset was spread evenly across all wells of several immunoSEQ 96-well plates, with each plate serving as a replicate. Each replicate PCR for sorted subsets received around 0.2 ug genomic DNA, equal to about 30,000 T cell genomes. The purified libraries were quantified using a Qubit 3.0 fluorometer, sized with a Bioanalyzer 2100, and then quantified again using the KAPA Library Quantification kit. Every immunoSEQ 96-well plate was sequenced on a separate single-read 150-cycle Illumina NextSeq 550 flow cell. The paper's processing steps were these. Because only junctional sequences without quality scores were contained in the immunoSEQ output, filtering matching that applied to full-length reads could not be performed. To assign V/J genes and CDR3, sequences were annotated using PyIR, a Python wrapper for IgBLAST v1.9, with IMGT germline references. Reads were filtered out if the reads had weak V/J assignments (E-value above 1e-6), no CDR3, stop codons, out-of-frame junctions, or ambiguous translated residues. V3J clonotypes were defined by identical inferred V gene, J gene, and CDR3 amino acid sequence. The percentage overlap between two repertoires was calculated by dividing the number of shared unique clonotypes by the size of the smaller repertoire. Richness of each repertoire was evaluated using RTK rarefaction, the Chao1 estimator, and Recon v2.1 estimates of unobserved clonotypes. OLGA was used to compute generation probabilities for all TCRbeta clonotypes that the gDNA method yielded from several donors. TCRdb obtained this table from immuneACCESS and retained in-frame rearrangements with V and J assigned. These tables miss some clones; where compared with another copy, unresolved V genes account for less than half of the shortfall, and the remainder is unexplained. V and J calls and clone size are given by that table; D and trimming were obtained from the DNA. Here the sample has around 1,100,000 clones; 70% to 80% occur a single time. Jointly, the top ten make up 0.85% to 1% of the sample.

What the authors observed across the whole study: Sampling was limited to blood, and TCR repertoires in tissue likely differ from TCR repertoires in blood. Estimated clonotype richness was generally larger for naive than for memory subsets. Clonotypes shared by all four sorted-subset donors showed higher generation probabilities than non-shared clonotypes. When several donors were compared, the shared fraction of clonotypes was roughly 5% for naive CD4, 3.5% to 4% for naive CD8, roughly 2.3% for memory CD4, and 0.35% to 0.5% for memory CD8. The genetic and exposure-history diversity represented was limited by the small number of donors. Incomplete sequencing was indicated by rarefaction of sorted-subset datasets, despite the large sequencing depth. Based on pairwise subsampling, the degree of clonotype sharing among donors was expected to be affected by sequencing depth.

Its CDR3 holds 13 amino acids, cysteine through phenylalanine. Of the read, only the CDR3 DNA is kept; its 39 bases are in frame from base 1. CDR1 and CDR2 are drawn from the germline V gene (reference sequence): MNHEY, SMNVEV. Trimming at the junction amounts to 4 bases on V and 2 bases on J, and the germline ends lie 9 bases apart. Of note for this clone: There is no known antigen for this receptor. No per-base quality is available; no much larger clone lies one base away.

The source is a man younger than 30 in good health. Some clones in this sample may be carry-over from other donors' samples. Sequenced sample: memory CD4+ T cells from PBMCs. Taken with the paper, the label for cell subset or site translates to: CD45RA-negative fraction. The V gene is TRBV27 and the J gene is TRBJ2-7; a tentative D call is TRBD2 (5 bases match). The nucleotide sequence reads TGTGCCAGCAGTTCTAGCACTACCTACGAGCAGTACTTC. Its product reads: CASSSSTTYEQYF.